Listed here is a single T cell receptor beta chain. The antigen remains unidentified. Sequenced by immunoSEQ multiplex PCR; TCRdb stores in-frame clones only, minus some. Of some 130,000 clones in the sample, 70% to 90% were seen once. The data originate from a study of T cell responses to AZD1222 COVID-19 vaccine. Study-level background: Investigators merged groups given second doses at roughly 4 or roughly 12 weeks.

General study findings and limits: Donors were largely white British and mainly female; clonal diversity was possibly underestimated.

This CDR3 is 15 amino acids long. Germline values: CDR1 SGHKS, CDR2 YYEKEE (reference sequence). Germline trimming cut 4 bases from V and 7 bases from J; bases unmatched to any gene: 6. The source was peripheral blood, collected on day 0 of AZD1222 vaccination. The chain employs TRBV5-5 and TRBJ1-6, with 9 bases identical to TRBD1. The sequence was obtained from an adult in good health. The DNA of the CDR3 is TGTGCCAGCAGCGCAACCGGGACAGGGAATTCACCCCTCCACTTT. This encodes CASSATGTGNSPLHF.